The 7 T cell receptor beta chains below were found in one sample sequenced in a study of shared clonotypes between healthy human individuals. The data were produced by immunoSEQ multiplex PCR, yet TCRdb's version contains in-frame clones alone and is incomplete. Seen here are millions of clones, approximately 95% observed once, and the top ten hold 0.39%. The sequenced sample consisted of naive CD4+ T cells from PBMCs. The subset: CD45RA+ positively selected. The receptor set was obtained from a young man in good health. Some clones in this sample may be carry-over from other donors' samples.

This clone came up a few times. CDR3 sequence: CASSPAEEQFF. DNA for the CDR3: TGTGCCAGCTCCCCAGCGGAGGAGCAGTTCTTC. The chain couples TRBV18 to TRBJ2-1, with D perhaps TRBD2 (5 bases). This CDR3 contains 11 residues. Trimming shortened V by 6 bases and J by 10 bases, and 10 bases separated the two germline ends. Germline V gene sequence: CDR1 KGHSH, CDR2 LQKENI.

This rearrangement joins TRBV11-3 to TRBJ2-3; D perhaps matches TRBD2 (6 bases). This CDR3 comprises 14 residues. V lost 1 base to trimming and J lost 4 bases, with 9 bases between them. The germline V gene has CDR1 SGHNT and CDR2 YENEEA. This chain's CDR3 is CASSLAGASDTQYF. In DNA form, the CDR3 reads TGTGCCAGCAGCTTAGCGGGAGCGTCAGATACGCAGTATTTT.

The rearrangement joins TRBV27 to TRBJ1-2; D gene ambiguous. Germline V gene lookup returns CDR1 MNHEY and CDR2 SMNVEV (reference sequence). There are 13 residues in the CDR3. V was cut by 6 bases and J by 8 bases, with 16 bases left in between. The CDR3 loop is CASSSMISKGYTF. Written as DNA, the CDR3 is TGTGCCAGCAGCTCCATGATAAGTAAGGGCTACACCTTC.

The rearrangement joins TRBV11-3 to TRBJ2-2, with 13 bases that match TRBD2. J was trimmed by 6 bases and V by 5 bases; bases with no gene match: 3. The CDR3 totals 15 residues. Germline V CDR1 and CDR2: SGHNT, YENEEA. The CDR3 protein is CASSAGLAGAGELFF. CDR3 DNA sequence: TGTGCCAGCAGCGCTGGACTAGCGGGAGCCGGGGAGCTGTTTTTT. Based on the CDR3 plus reference TRBV11-3 and TRBJ2-2, the full variable domain is EAGVVQSPRYKIIEKKQPVAFWCNPISGHNTLYWYLQNLGQGPELLIRYENEEAVDDSQLPKDRFSAERLKGVDSTLKIQPAELGDSAVYLCASSAGLAGAGELFFGEGSRLTVL.

DNA for the CDR3: TGCGCCAGCAGAGTCGACAGGGGATGGGGCGAGCAGTACTTC. Its translation is CASRVDRGWGEQYF. The chain joins TRBV5-1 to TRBJ2-7, with 8 bases that match TRBD1. CDR3 length equals 14 residues. Germline loops: CDR1 SGHRS, CDR2 YFSETQ. The ends lost 5 bases at V and 6 bases at J; junction bases unmatched: 10.

V and J are TRBV29-1 and TRBJ2-1; D is possibly TRBD2 (6 bases). In germline, CDR1 is SQVTM, CDR2 ANQGSEA. This CDR3 spans 14 amino acids. Trimming cost V 8 bases and J 2 bases, with 16 bases left between them. In DNA, the CDR3 is TGCAGCTCTACCGGGACTTACGCCTACAATGAGCAGTTCTTC. It encodes CSSTGTYAYNEQFF.

In DNA form, the CDR3 reads TGTGCCTGGAGTGTACATCTGAGAACCTACGAGCAGTACTTC. Translating it yields CAWSVHLRTYEQYF. The chain carries TRBV30 and TRBJ2-7; D is unclear. Trimming removed 0 bases from V and 2 bases from J, with 11 bases in between. The CDR3 consists of 14 residues. Per germline, CDR1 GTSNPN and CDR2 SVGIG (reference sequence).